This TCR beta chain was recovered during a study of T cell responses to AZD1222 COVID-19 vaccine. The study, taken as a whole, reports: Donors were mostly white British, more females; clonal diversity possibly underestimated. When two AZD1222 doses had been given, Spike-specific TCR breadth and depth rose. Repertoire collection took place solely once the T cell response had peaked.

The method was immunoSEQ multiplex PCR; TCRdb's version includes in-frame clones alone and lacks a portion of them. The sample records 150,000 to 200,000 clones, about 90% being singletons. About this clone itself: Its antigen is not identified.

Trimming left V 0 bases short and J 1 base short, with 11 bases between. Per germline, CDR1 SGHNT and CDR2 YYREEE (reference sequence). This CDR3 has 16 residues. This sequence was found in an adult in good health. Sequences were derived from peripheral blood, sampled on day 0 of AZD1222 vaccination. The chain has TRBV5-4 and TRBJ1-5; D is uncertain. The CDR3 DNA reads TGTGCCAGCAGCTTGGCCCCAGATGCAAGCAATCAGCCCCAGCATTTT. Amino acid sequence: CASSLAPDASNQPQHF.